A single sample is the source of the 13 T cell receptor beta chains below, sequenced in a study of vaccination effects on CD4 cells after COVID-19. The method was immunoSEQ multiplex PCR; TCRdb's version includes in-frame clones alone and lacks a portion of them. The sample gives around 33,000 clones, over 55% of which show up once; approximately 8.2% is in the top ten. No antigens are known for them. Antigen-specific CD4+ T cells were expanded (with viral peptide pools) by the ViraFEST assay ahead of sequencing. Subsequent to a culture period of under twelve days, CD4+ T cells were isolated. Participants got two doses of BNT162b2 or mRNA-1273 vaccine. The specimen was CD4+ T cells from PBMCs cultured with SARS-CoV-2 spike peptides, collected after COVID-19 vaccination. The receptors were sampled from a human donor who received a COVID-19 vaccine.

V is TRBV12-3 or TRBV12-4 and J is TRBJ1-5; tentatively, D is TRBD1 (5 bases). V lost 5 bases to trimming and J lost 5 bases, with 10 bases between them. This CDR3 has 13 amino acids. The chain's CDR3 is CASSTGTYQPQHF. CDR3 bases: TGTGCCAGCAGTACCGGGACTTATCAGCCCCAGCATTTT.

CDR3 sequence (DNA): TGCGCCAGCAGCTGGACCTTTGGTGAGCAGTTCTTC. Amino acid sequence: CASSWTFGEQFF. The chain joins TRBV5-1 to TRBJ2-1; D uncertain. V shed 3 bases and J shed 9 bases, with 10 bases lying between them. The CDR3 extends over 12 amino acids. CDR1 and CDR2 from the germline V gene are SGHRS and YFSETQ.

This rearrangement joins TRBV19 to TRBJ1-6; D remains unclear. The V gene lost 3 bases and the J gene lost 14 bases, with 14 bases spanning the gap. This CDR3 is built from 13 residues. The germline V gene has CDR1 LNHDA and CDR2 SQIVND (reference sequence). The CDR3 DNA is TGTGCCAGTAGTATCCGGACCGTAGGGACCCTCCACTTT. Residues: CASSIRTVGTLHF.

V and J are TRBV6-2 or TRBV6-3 and TRBJ2-7; unclear D gene. Between the trimmed V and J ends, which lost 2 bases and 3 bases, there was a span of 23 bases. Germline CDR1 reads MNHEY; CDR2 reads SVGEGT. The CDR3 length is 18 residues. In nucleotides, the CDR3 is TGTGCCAGCAGTTACAGGCAAGGCCTGAGGTCTATTTACTACGAGCAGTACTTC. Translation gives CASSYRQGLRSIYYEQYF.

This rearrangement joins TRBV5-4 to TRBJ1-2; tentatively, D is TRBD1 (5 bases). The CDR3 consists of 12 residues. Germline values: CDR1 SGHNT, CDR2 YYREEE (reference sequence). The V gene lost 4 bases and the J gene lost 4 bases, with 8 bases spanning the gap. CDR3 protein: CASSRDLYGYTF. The CDR3 nucleotides are TGTGCCAGCAGCAGGGACCTCTATGGCTACACCTTC.

This chain links TRBV11-2 with TRBJ2-7; 7 bases are shared with TRBD1. The V gene end was trimmed by 5 bases and the J gene end by 3 bases; junction bases not matched to a gene: 10. The CDR3 consists of 15 residues. Germline V gene data show CDR1 as SGHAT and CDR2 as FQNNGV. The CDR3 DNA follows: TGTGCCAGCAGCCGCTCCGACAGGGCGCTCTACGAGCAGTACTTC. As protein: CASSRSDRALYEQYF.

The gene calls are TRBV11-3 and TRBJ1-1; D possibly corresponds to TRBD1 (6 bases). Between the trimmed V and J ends, which lost 9 bases and 7 bases, there was a span of 9 bases. Germline CDR1 reads SGHNT; CDR2 reads YENEEA. The CDR3 consists of 10 residues. The CDR3 nucleotides are TGTGCCAGGCCGGGACATGAAGCTTTCTTT. This codes for CARPGHEAFF.

V and J are TRBV6-6 and TRBJ1-4, with 8 bases aligning to TRBD1. CDR1 MNHNY and CDR2 SVGAGI come from the germline V gene (reference sequence). The trim removed 8 bases at V and 1 base at J, leaving 0 bases unmatched. The CDR3 totals 13 residues. The CDR3 is CASDRGTNEKLFF. CDR3 sequence (DNA): TGTGCCAGCGACAGGGGAACTAATGAAAAACTGTTTTTT.

This clone was seen more than once but under ten times. The J gene is TRBJ1-3, the V gene TRBV5-4, with no clear D. This CDR3 is built from 14 residues. Germline V CDR1 and CDR2: SGHNT, YYREEE (reference sequence). V lost 1 base and J 4 bases, leaving 9 bases between the germline ends. This CDR3 is CASSLSGYGNTIYF. The CDR3, as DNA: TGTGCCAGCAGCTTGTCGGGGTACGGAAACACCATATATTTT.

The V and J genes are TRBV9 and TRBJ2-1; 9 bases align to TRBD2. The CDR3 runs 17 residues. V shed 1 base, J shed 4 bases, and the junction held 9 bases outside the gene matches. Per the germline V gene, CDR1 is SGDLS and CDR2 is YYNGEE. CDR3 loop: CASSVRPSGDLYNEQFF. CDR3 bases: TGTGCCAGCAGCGTACGTCCTAGCGGGGACTTATACAATGAGCAGTTCTTC.

The chain couples TRBV6-2 or TRBV6-3 to TRBJ2-7; D is ambiguous. V lost 5 bases, J lost 2 bases, and 10 bases lay in between. CDR1 is MNHEY, CDR2 SVGEGT, per germline. CDR3 length: 13 residues. CDR3 nucleotides: TGTGCCAGCAGTCTCAAGCTGACCTACGAGCAGTACTTC. It is translated as CASSLKLTYEQYF.

CDR3 protein: CASSELRGRGQETQYF. The CDR3 region has the DNA TGTGCCAGCAGTGAATTGAGGGGCCGTGGCCAAGAGACCCAGTACTTC. This chain connects TRBV6-1 to TRBJ2-5; D is perhaps TRBD1 or TRBD2 (5 bases each). CDR1 is MNHNS, CDR2 SASEGT, per germline. This CDR3 region has 16 residues. With 2 bases removed from V and 1 base from J, the gap between germline ends came to 14 bases.

The chain carries TRBV7-9 and TRBJ1-2; D possibly corresponds to TRBD1 (6 bases). CDR3 length: 13 residues. Looked up from germline, CDR1 is SEHNR and CDR2 is FQNEAQ (reference sequence). Deletions cut 5 bases from V and 2 bases from J, with 9 bases between. This CDR3 reads CASSQDSNYGYTF. The CDR3 DNA reads as TGTGCCAGCAGCCAGGACAGCAACTATGGCTACACCTTC.